This T cell receptor beta chain was sequenced during a study of blood T cells in healthy people across ages. A second PCR, run for roughly 6 to 11 cycles, used a sample-barcoded 5' primer plus a J-beta primer mix. MiXCR, run by TCRdb on the 5' RACE reads, gives a single entry per CDR3 protein. The sample consists of some 1.7 million distinct CDR3 sequences, about 30% of them appearing once. The CDR3 consists of 12 residues. J lost 5 bases, V lost 6 bases, and 4 bases had no gene match. CDR1 and CDR2 (germline): SQVTM, ANQGSEA. Comments on this clonotype: Since a much larger clone is just one base distant, this may be a read error.

Sequenced sample: blood. V gene TRBV29-1 combines with J gene TRBJ2-7; 10 bases line up with TRBD1. The TCR was taken from a woman aged 25 to 39 in good health. The CDR3 DNA follows: TGCAGCGTGGGACAGGGGATGGACGAGCAGTACTTC. It is translated as CSVGQGMDEQYF.